The 11 T cell receptor beta chains reported below all come from one sample, sequenced in a study of T cell changes during pregnancy in multiple sclerosis. The data were produced by immunoSEQ multiplex PCR, yet TCRdb's version contains in-frame clones alone and is incomplete. The repertoire has approximately 85,000 clones, roughly nine tenths of them found once; the top ten carry roughly 2.5%. Material: peripheral blood, obtained in the first trimester of pregnancy. These receptors originate from a female donor with multiple sclerosis, enrolled in a pregnancy study.

This sequence joins TRBV5-1 and TRBJ2-3, with D hard to call. The CDR3 totals 14 residues. The V end lost 0 bases, the J end lost 2 bases, and 7 bases lay between the germline ends. Germline lookup yields CDR1 SGHRS and CDR2 YFSETQ. The CDR3 spells CASSLELATDTQYF. The CDR3 nucleotides read TGCGCCAGCAGCTTGGAGTTAGCCACAGATACGCAGTATTTT.

The rearrangement links TRBV7-8 to TRBJ1-6; D is perhaps TRBD1 (6 bases). The germline gives CDR1 SGHVS, CDR2 FQNEAQ. This CDR3 has 16 amino acids. V lost 5 bases and J 10 bases, leaving 21 bases between the germline ends. This CDR3 is CASSHSKDSNQSPLHF. The DNA for the CDR3 is TGTGCCAGCAGCCATTCCAAGGACAGTAATCAATCACCCCTCCACTTT.

The chain carries TRBV11-3 and TRBJ2-2; D perhaps matches TRBD2 (6 bases). The CDR3 covers 14 residues. Between the trimmed V and J ends, which lost 3 bases and 6 bases, there was a span of 11 bases. CDR1 and CDR2 (germline): SGHNT, YENEEA. CDR3 loop: CASSLSGLPGELFF. The CDR3 nucleotides read TGTGCCAGCAGCTTGTCGGGACTTCCCGGGGAGCTGTTTTTT.

CDR3 nucleotides: TGCGCCAGCAGCCTGGGGGACAGGGGGATCACAGATACGCAGTATTTT. Protein sequence: CASSLGDRGITDTQYF. This chain connects TRBV5-1 to TRBJ2-3, with 11 positions matching TRBD1. Unmatched junction bases numbered 6, after V lost 4 bases and J lost 2 bases. Germline CDR1 is SGHRS and CDR2 is YFSETQ. CDR3 length: 16 amino acids.

The genes are TRBV11-2 and TRBJ1-1; 11 bases are shared with TRBD1. J was trimmed by 5 bases and V by 4 bases; bases with no gene match: 3. The CDR3 is 14 residues long. CDR1 and CDR2 (germline): SGHAT, FQNNGV. The CDR3 DNA reads TGTGCCAGCAGCTATGGACAGGGGGCGACTGAAGCTTTCTTT. Amino acids: CASSYGQGATEAFF.

The chain recombines TRBV18 with TRBJ1-6, with a tentative D call TRBD1 (5 bases). Per the germline V gene, CDR1 is KGHSH and CDR2 is LQKENI. The V and J ends lost 2 bases and 5 bases respectively, with 13 bases between them. CDR3 size: 16 residues. CDR3 in amino acids: CASSPIQGPNNSPLHF. CDR3 DNA: TGTGCCAGCTCACCAATCCAGGGCCCTAATAATTCACCCCTCCACTTT. Looking up the rest from reference TRBV18 and TRBJ1-6 gives the full variable domain: NAGVMQNPRHLVRRRGQEARLRCSPMKGHSHVYWYRQLPEEGLKFMVYLQKENIIDESGMPKERFSAEFPKEGPSILRIQQVVRGDSAAYFCASSPIQGPNNSPLHFGNGTRLTVT.

This clone was seen just once. V is TRBV9 and J is TRBJ2-7; 9 nucleotides agree with TRBD1. CDR3 length: 15 amino acids. The V gene end was trimmed by 0 bases and the J gene end by 5 bases; junction bases not matched to a gene: 6. Germline V CDR1 and CDR2: SGDLS, YYNGEE. The CDR3, as DNA: TGTGCCAGCAGCGTAGAGGGGACAGGGTTCCACGAGCAGTACTTC. Protein: CASSVEGTGFHEQYF.

This clone was detected a few times. The V call is TRBV19, the J call TRBJ1-5, with TRBD1 identical over 7 bases. CDR3 length: 13 amino acids. V lost 8 bases to trimming and J lost 6 bases; unmatched junction nucleotides: 7. Germline CDR1 is LNHDA and CDR2 is SQIVND (reference sequence). Written as DNA, the CDR3 is TGTGCCAGTCAGGACAGGCTTAGTCAGCCCCAGCATTTT. Encoded protein: CASQDRLSQPQHF.

The chain combines TRBV4-3 with TRBJ1-1; no clear D gene. CDR3 length: 15 residues. Germline values: CDR1 LGHNA, CDR2 YSLEER. V lost 0 bases and J 3 bases, leaving 11 bases between the germline ends. CDR3 sequence (DNA): TGCGCCAGCAGCCAAGAGCGTTTTGAGGACACTGAAGCTTTCTTT. This gives the protein CASSQERFEDTEAFF.

The chain recombines TRBV2 with TRBJ2-7; 7 nucleotides match TRBD1. In germline, CDR1 is SNHLY, CDR2 FYNNEI. This CDR3 has 14 residues. V shed 9 bases, J shed 0 bases, and the junction held 8 bases outside the gene matches. This chain's CDR3 is CASYQGESSYEQYF. In DNA, the CDR3 is TGTGCCAGTTATCAGGGGGAAAGCTCCTACGAGCAGTACTTC. Full variable domain (outside the CDR3, taken from reference TRBV2 and TRBJ2-7): EPEVTQTPSHQVTQMGQEVILRCVPISNHLYFYWYRQILGQKVEFLVSFYNNEISEKSEIFDDQFSVERPDGSNFTLKIRSTKLEDSAMYFCASYQGESSYEQYFGPGTRLTVT.

The chain carries TRBV5-1 and TRBJ2-1; 14 bases match TRBD2. The CDR3 is 20 residues long. Germline V gene data show CDR1 as SGHRS and CDR2 as YFSETQ. Trimming took 3 bases from V and 2 from J; bases not matched to a gene: 13. The CDR3 DNA is TGCGCCAGCAGCTCTAGACTAGCGGGAGGGACCGTAACGACCTACAATGAGCAGTTCTTC. This gives the protein CASSSRLAGGTVTTYNEQFF.